Shown below are 7 T cell receptor beta chains from a single sample sequenced in a study of CD8 T cells in Susac syndrome. RNA in amounts of about 0.45 to 1 ug was reverse transcribed with random hexamers. MiXCR, applied by TCRdb to the immunoSEQ multiplex PCR reads, yields one record per CDR3 protein. The sample has 20,000 to 25,000 distinct CDR3 sequences; around 92% are singletons. Sequenced sample: CD8+ T cells from PBMCs. The receptors were sampled from a human donor in good health.

The chain combines TRBV6-5 with TRBJ1-4, with D perhaps matching TRBD1 (5 bases). CDR3 length: 16 amino acids. The germline V gene has CDR1 MNHEY and CDR2 SVGAGI. V was clipped by 2 bases and J by 3 bases, with 13 bases between them. In DNA, the CDR3 is TGTGCCAGCAGTTACCTTCAACAGGCGTCTAATGAAAAACTGTTTTTT. It translates to CASSYLQQASNEKLFF.

J is TRBJ1-1 and V is TRBV5-6; 11 bases align to TRBD1. The V and J ends lost 7 bases and 0 bases, in that order; junction bases with no gene match: 8. This CDR3 comprises 16 residues. Germline CDR1 SGHDT, CDR2 YYEEEE. CDR3 DNA: TGTGCCAGCGGGGAAGGGGACAGGGGGATGAACACTGAAGCTTTCTTT. Its protein product is CASGEGDRGMNTEAFF.

The V and J genes are TRBV12-3 or TRBV12-4 and TRBJ2-2, with 8 bases that match TRBD1. With 5 bases clipped from V and 5 bases from J, the junction kept 10 bases outside the gene matches. The CDR3 sequence is 16 residues long. The CDR3 loop is CASSQPRGPWTGELFF. CDR3 nucleotide sequence: TGTGCCAGCAGTCAACCCAGGGGGCCTTGGACCGGGGAGCTGTTTTTT.

The chain uses TRBV12-3 or TRBV12-4 and TRBJ2-1, with D perhaps TRBD2 (6 bases). The CDR3 is 17 amino acids. Trimming removed 0 bases at V and 0 bases at J, with 12 bases between. CDR3 amino acids: CASSLAGGGASYNEQFF. The CDR3 DNA reads as TGTGCCAGCAGTTTAGCGGGCGGCGGGGCCTCCTACAATGAGCAGTTCTTC.

J is TRBJ1-2 and V is TRBV9; no definite D call. CDR3 size: 13 residues. With 3 bases removed from V and 4 bases from J, the gap between germline ends came to 10 bases. The V gene's germline CDR1 is SGDLS and CDR2 YYNGEE. CDR3 nucleotide sequence: TGTGCCAGCAGCGCTTCAGACCGCTATGGCTACACCTTC. As protein: CASSASDRYGYTF. Using reference TRBV9 and TRBJ1-2 for the parts outside the CDR3, the full variable domain is DSGVTQTPKHLITATGQRVTLRCSPRSGDLSVYWYQQSLDQGLQFLIQYYNGEERAKGNILERFSAQQFPDLHSELNLSSLELGDSALYFCASSASDRYGYTFGSGTRLTVV.

This sequence joins TRBV6-2 or TRBV6-3 and TRBJ2-1; 14 bases fit TRBD2. CDR1 MNHEY and CDR2 SVGEGT come from the germline V gene. There are 18 residues in the CDR3. J lost 2 bases, V lost 4 bases, and 7 bases had no gene match. The chain's CDR3 is CASSSSAGLAGAYNEQFF. The CDR3 DNA is TGTGCCAGCAGTTCTTCTGCGGGACTAGCGGGGGCCTACAATGAGCAGTTCTTC.

This chain connects TRBV13 to TRBJ2-3, with 7 bases that match TRBD2. Germline trimming cut 5 bases from V and 3 bases from J; bases unmatched to any gene: 11. Germline CDR1 is PRHDT and CDR2 is FYEKMQ (reference sequence). The CDR3 extends over 16 amino acids. CDR3 DNA: TGTGCCAGCAGCCCCTCCCCTAGCGGAGGTACAGATACGCAGTATTTT. Its protein product is CASSPSPSGGTDTQYF.